This TCR beta chain was recorded in a study of identical twins. Study-wide results and limits: The study reached conclusions through statistical analysis that was cross-sectional, not following the same donors.

One entry per CDR3 protein results from TCRdb running MiXCR on the 5' RACE reads. The table lists around 550,000 distinct CDR3 sequences, around 15% of them singletons, with 0.44% in the top ten. On this clonotype: The antigen remains undetermined.

The CDR3 is made up of 19 amino acids. These sequences were also reported in another study, on yellow fever vaccine responses in identical twins.

The sample taken for sequencing was CD4+ T cells sorted from blood. This chain uses TRBV21-1 with TRBJ2-7; the table calls TRBD2, which could not be checked here. TRBV21-1 represents a pseudogene. The clonotype originates from a woman aged 18 to 35 in good health. CDR3 bases: TGTGCCAGCAGCAAATACGGGACTAGCGGGGGGATCAGCTCCTACGAGCAGTACGTC. It is translated as CASSKYGTSGGISSYEQYV.